This TCR beta chain was profiled in a study of T cells in Graves' hyperthyroidism and ophthalmopathy. Germline V gives CDR1 DFQATT, CDR2 SNEGSKA (reference sequence). This CDR3 contains 14 residues. V lost 2 bases to trimming and J lost 7 bases, with 17 bases between them. TCR beta CDR3 region amplification was performed from RNA transcripts. The HTBI set primed first-round TCR CDR3 RT-PCR. Each CDR3 protein is one row after TCRdb ran MiXCR on the multiplex PCR reads. The sample contains just over 550,000 distinct CDR3 sequences, roughly 50% of which appear only once. Diagnosis of hyperthyroidism was new in patients aged 18 to 65, and its duration was under 2 months. Findings of the study overall: Ophthalmopathy was predicted by the model a median of approximately 6.6 months ahead of onset.

Comment on this clonotype: Its cognate antigen is unknown.

The clonotype comes from a woman aged 18 to 35 with Graves' hyperthyroidism. The J gene is TRBJ1-1, the V gene TRBV20-1; D ambiguous. The specimen sequenced was peripheral blood or thyroid tissue (not recorded which). The CDR3 loop is CSARSGEVGNEAFF. The CDR3 DNA follows: TGCAGTGCTAGATCCGGGGAAGTGGGCAATGAAGCTTTCTTT.